This paragraph covers one TCR beta chain sequence. Clones were read by immunoSEQ multiplex PCR, and TCRdb kept only the in-frame ones, dropping some. The profile shows a few hundred thousand clones, 85% to 90% of them singletons. The CDR3 spans 13 residues. Trimming removed 5 bases at V and 8 bases at J, with 13 bases between. This sample stems from a study of blood T cell repertoires in COVID-19. Whole-study context: Sites across the United States, Italy and Spain contributed samples from acute and convalescent COVID-19. PBMCs, B-cell-depleted T cells, or T cells provided the cDNA or gDNA that made up the material.

Seattle-derived patients entered the study during active infection and were followed longitudinally. The J gene is TRBJ1-3, the V gene TRBV12-3 or TRBV12-4; possibly TRBD1 for D (5 bases). The origin of this receptor is a woman younger than 45 with COVID-19, enrolled during active disease. What was sequenced was peripheral blood. The CDR3 DNA is TGTGCCAGCAGTCCCCAGACAGAGTACACCATATATTTT. Protein: CASSPQTEYTIYF.